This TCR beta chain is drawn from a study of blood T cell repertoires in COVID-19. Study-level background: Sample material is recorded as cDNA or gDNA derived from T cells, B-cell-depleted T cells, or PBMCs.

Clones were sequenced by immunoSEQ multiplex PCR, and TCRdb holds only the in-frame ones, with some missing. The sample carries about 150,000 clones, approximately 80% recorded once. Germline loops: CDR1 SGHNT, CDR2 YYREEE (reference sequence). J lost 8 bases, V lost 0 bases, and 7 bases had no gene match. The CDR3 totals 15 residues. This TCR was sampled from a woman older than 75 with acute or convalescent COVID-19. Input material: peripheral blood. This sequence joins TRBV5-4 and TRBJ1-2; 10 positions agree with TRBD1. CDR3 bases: TGTGCCAGCAGCTTGGAGTGGGGGACAGGGGTCGGCTACACCTTC. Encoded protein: CASSLEWGTGVGYTF. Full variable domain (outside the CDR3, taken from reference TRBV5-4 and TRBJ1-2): ETGVTQSPTHLIKTRGQQVTLRCSSQSGHNTVSWYQQALGQGPQFIFQYYREEENGRGNFPPRFSGLQFPNYSSELNVNALELDDSALYLCASSLEWGTGVGYTFGSGTRLTVV.